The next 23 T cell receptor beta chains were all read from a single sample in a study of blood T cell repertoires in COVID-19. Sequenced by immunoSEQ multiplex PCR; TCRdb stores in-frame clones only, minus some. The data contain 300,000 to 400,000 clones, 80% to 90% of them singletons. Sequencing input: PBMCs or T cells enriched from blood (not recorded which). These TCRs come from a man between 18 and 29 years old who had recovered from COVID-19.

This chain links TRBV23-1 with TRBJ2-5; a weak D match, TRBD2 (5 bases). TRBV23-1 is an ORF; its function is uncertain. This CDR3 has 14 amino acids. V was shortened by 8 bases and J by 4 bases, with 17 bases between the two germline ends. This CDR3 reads CASWTHPEGETQYF. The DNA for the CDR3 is TGCGCCAGCTGGACGCACCCTGAGGGAGAGACCCAGTACTTC.

The CDR3 coding sequence is TGTGCCAGCAGCTCAACAGAGAACTATGGCTACACCTTC. Protein sequence: CASSSTENYGYTF. The chain has TRBV7-9 and TRBJ1-2; D remains unclear. Trimming shortened V by 4 bases and J by 2 bases, and 8 bases separated the two germline ends. The V gene's germline CDR1 is SEHNR and CDR2 FQNEAQ (reference sequence). The length of the CDR3 is 13 residues.

The CDR3: CASSQEGDQGLAGGRETQYF. DNA of the CDR3: TGCGCCAGCAGCCAAGAAGGCGACCAGGGACTAGCGGGAGGTCGAGAGACCCAGTACTTC. The chain has TRBV4-3 and TRBJ2-5; 15 bases line up with TRBD2. Germline V gives CDR1 LGHNA, CDR2 YSLEER. J gave up 4 bases and V 0 bases, and 12 bases lay outside the gene matches. CDR3 length: 20 amino acids.

This chain's CDR3 is CASSLWTGDVSSYEQYF. CDR3 sequence (DNA): TGTGCCAGCAGTTTATGGACAGGGGACGTGAGCTCCTACGAGCAGTACTTC. The chain is built from TRBV28 and TRBJ2-7; 8 bases fit TRBD1. Germline lookup yields CDR1 MDHEN and CDR2 SYDVKM. CDR3 length equals 17 residues. Germline trimming cut 0 bases from V and 0 bases from J; bases unmatched to any gene: 7.

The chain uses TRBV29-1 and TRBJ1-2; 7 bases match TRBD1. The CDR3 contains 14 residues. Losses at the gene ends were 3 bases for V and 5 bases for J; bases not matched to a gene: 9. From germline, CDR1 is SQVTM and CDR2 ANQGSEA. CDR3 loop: CSVDPTGAAYGYTF. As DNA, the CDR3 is TGCAGCGTTGACCCAACAGGGGCCGCATATGGCTACACCTTC.

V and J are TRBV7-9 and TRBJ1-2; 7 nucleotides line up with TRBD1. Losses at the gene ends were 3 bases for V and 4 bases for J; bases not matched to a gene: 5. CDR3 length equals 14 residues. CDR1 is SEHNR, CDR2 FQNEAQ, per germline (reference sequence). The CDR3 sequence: CASSFPGQTYGYTF. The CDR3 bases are TGTGCCAGCAGCTTTCCGGGACAGACCTATGGCTACACCTTC. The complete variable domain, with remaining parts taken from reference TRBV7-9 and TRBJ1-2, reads DTGVSQNPRHKITKRGQNVTFRCDPISEHNRLYWYRQTLGQGPEFLTYFQNEAQLEKSRLLSDRFSAERPKGSFSTLEIQRTEQGDSAMYLCASSFPGQTYGYTFGSGTRLTVV.

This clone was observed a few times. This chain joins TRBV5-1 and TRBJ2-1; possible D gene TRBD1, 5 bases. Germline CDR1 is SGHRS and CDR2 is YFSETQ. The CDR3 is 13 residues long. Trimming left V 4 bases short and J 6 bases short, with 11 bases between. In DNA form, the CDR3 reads TGCGCCAGCAGCCCCCTCCAGGGCAATGAGCAGTTCTTC. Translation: CASSPLQGNEQFF.

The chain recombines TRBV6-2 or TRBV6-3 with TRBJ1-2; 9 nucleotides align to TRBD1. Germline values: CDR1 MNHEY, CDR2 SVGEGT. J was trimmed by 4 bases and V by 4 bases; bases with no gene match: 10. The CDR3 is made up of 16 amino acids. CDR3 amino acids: CASSSGQGLSGYGYTF. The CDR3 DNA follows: TGTGCCAGCAGTTCGGGACAGGGCTTATCTGGCTATGGCTACACCTTC.

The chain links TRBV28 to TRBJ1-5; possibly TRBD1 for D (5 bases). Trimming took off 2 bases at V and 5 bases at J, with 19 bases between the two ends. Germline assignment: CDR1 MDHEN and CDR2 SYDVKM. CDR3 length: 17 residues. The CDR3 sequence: CASSLGTVSGAYQPQHF. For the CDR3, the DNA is TGTGCCAGCAGTTTAGGGACGGTGAGCGGGGCCTATCAGCCCCAGCATTTT.

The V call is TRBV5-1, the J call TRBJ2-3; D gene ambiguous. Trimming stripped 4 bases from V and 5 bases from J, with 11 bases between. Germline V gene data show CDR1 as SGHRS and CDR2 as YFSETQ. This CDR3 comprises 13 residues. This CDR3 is CASSPLDLDTQYF. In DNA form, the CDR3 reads TGCGCCAGCAGCCCCCTAGACCTAGATACGCAGTATTTT.

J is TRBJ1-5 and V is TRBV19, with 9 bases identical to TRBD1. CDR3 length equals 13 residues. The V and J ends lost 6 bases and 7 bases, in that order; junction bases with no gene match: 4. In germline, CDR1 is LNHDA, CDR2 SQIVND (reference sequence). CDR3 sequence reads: CASRGQGFQPQHF. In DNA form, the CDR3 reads TGTGCCAGTAGGGGACAGGGATTCCAGCCCCAGCATTTT. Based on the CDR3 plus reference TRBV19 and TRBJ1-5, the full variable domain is DGGITQSPKYLFRKEGQNVTLSCEQNLNHDAMYWYRQDPGQGLRLIYYSQIVNDFQKGDIAEGYSVSREKKESFPLTVTSAQKNPTAFYLCASRGQGFQPQHFGDGTRLSIL.

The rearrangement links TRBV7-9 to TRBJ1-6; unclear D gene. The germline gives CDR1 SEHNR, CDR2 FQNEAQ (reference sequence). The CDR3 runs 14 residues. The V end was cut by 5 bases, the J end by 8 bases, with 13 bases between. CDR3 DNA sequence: TGTGCCAGCAGCCCAGGATTGGGTGATTCACCCCTCCACTTT. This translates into CASSPGLGDSPLHF.

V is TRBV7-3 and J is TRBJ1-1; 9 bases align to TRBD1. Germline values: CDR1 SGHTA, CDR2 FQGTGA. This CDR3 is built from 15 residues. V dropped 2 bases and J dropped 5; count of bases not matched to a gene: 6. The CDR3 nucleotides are TGTGCCAGCAGCTTATTGGGGACAGGGCGAACTGAAGCTTTCTTT. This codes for CASSLLGTGRTEAFF.

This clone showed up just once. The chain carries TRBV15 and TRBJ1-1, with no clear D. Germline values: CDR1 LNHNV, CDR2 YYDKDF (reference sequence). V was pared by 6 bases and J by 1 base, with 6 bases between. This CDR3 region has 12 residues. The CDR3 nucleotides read TGTGCCACCAGGGCCCAGAACACTGAAGCTTTCTTT. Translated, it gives CATRAQNTEAFF.

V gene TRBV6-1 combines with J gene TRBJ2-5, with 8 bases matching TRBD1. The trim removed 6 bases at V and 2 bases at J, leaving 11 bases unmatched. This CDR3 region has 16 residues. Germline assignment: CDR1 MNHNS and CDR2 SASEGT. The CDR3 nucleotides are TGTGCCAGCAGGGAATACCCGGACAGGGTTCAAGAGACCCAGTACTTC. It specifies CASREYPDRVQETQYF.

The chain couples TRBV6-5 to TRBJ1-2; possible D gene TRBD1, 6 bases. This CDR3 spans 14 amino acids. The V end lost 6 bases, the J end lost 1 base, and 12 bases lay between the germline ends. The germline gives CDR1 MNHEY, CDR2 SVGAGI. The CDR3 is CASSPTGRNYGYTF. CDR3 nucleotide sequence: TGTGCCAGCAGCCCGACAGGTCGTAACTATGGCTACACCTTC.

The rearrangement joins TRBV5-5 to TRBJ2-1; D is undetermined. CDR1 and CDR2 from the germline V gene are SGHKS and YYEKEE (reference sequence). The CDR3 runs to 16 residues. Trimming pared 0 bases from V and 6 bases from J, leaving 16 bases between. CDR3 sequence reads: CASSLDPLPPSNEQFF. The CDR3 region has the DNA TGTGCCAGCAGCTTGGACCCCTTGCCCCCTAGCAATGAGCAGTTCTTC.

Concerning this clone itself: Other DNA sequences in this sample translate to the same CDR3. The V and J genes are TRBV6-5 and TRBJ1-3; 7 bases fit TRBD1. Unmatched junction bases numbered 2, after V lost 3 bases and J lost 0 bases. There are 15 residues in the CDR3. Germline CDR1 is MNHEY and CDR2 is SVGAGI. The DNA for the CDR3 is TGTGCCAGCAGTTATTCAGGGGGCTCTGGAAACACCATATATTTT. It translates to CASSYSGGSGNTIYF.

The CDR3 bases are TGTGCCACCAGTGATTTGGCGGGGACCGGGGAGCTGTTTTTT. It yields the protein CATSDLAGTGELFF. The rearrangement uses TRBV24-1 and TRBJ2-2; D is perhaps TRBD2 (6 bases). Germline CDR1 reads KGHDR; CDR2 reads SFDVKD. This CDR3 region has 14 residues. V lost 0 bases and J 5 bases, leaving 6 bases between the germline ends.

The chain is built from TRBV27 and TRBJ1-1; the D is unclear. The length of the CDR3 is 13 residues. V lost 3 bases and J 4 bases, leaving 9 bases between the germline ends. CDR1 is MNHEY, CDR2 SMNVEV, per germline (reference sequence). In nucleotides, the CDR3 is TGTGCCAGCAGTTTGGGCACTGTCACTGAAGCTTTCTTT. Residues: CASSLGTVTEAFF.

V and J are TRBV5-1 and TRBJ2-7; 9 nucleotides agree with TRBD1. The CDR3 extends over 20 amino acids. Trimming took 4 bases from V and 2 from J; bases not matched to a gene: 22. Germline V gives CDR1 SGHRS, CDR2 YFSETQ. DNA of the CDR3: TGCGCCAGCAGCGCAACCTCGGGGACAGGGATAACGGTCCCGCCCTACGAGCAGTACTTC. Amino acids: CASSATSGTGITVPPYEQYF.

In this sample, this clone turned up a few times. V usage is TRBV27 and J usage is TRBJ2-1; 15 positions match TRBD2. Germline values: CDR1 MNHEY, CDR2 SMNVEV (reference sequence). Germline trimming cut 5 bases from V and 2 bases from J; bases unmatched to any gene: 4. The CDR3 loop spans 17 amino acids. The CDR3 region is CASSRTSGRATYNEQFF. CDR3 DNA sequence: TGTGCCAGCAGTAGGACTAGCGGGAGGGCGACCTACAATGAGCAGTTCTTC.

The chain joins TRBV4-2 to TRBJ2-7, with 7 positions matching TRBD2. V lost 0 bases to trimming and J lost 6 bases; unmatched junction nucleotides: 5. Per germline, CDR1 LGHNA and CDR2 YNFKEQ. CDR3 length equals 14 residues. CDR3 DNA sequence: TGTGCCAGCAGCCAAGATGTGACTAGCCGCGAGCAGTACTTC. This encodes CASSQDVTSREQYF.